This T cell receptor beta chain was identified during a study of T cells in Graves' hyperthyroidism and ophthalmopathy. Sample share makes this clonotype medium-sized. The CDR3 sequence is 14 residues long. Germline assignment: CDR1 ENHRY and CDR2 SYGVKD. V lost 5 bases to trimming and J lost 2 bases; unmatched junction nucleotides: 5. Researchers took RNA transcripts and amplified the TCR beta CDR3 regions from them. Primed by the HTBI set, a first-round RT-PCR was run on the TCR CDR3. TCRdb reanalysed the multiplex PCR reads using MiXCR and keeps one entry per CDR3 protein. The table shows under 65,000 distinct CDR3 sequences, with 53% occurring only once. On the basis of clinical symptoms, serum thyroxine and TRAb, thyroid ultrasound and orbital computed tomography, diagnoses were made.

The specimen sequenced was blood. The clonotype originates from a woman aged 55-69 years with Graves' ophthalmopathy. The genes are TRBV10-3 and TRBJ2-7, with 8 bases that match TRBD1. CDR3 residues: CAISSGTGTYEQYF. The CDR3 DNA sequence: TGTGCCATCAGTTCCGGGACAGGAACCTACGAGCAGTACTTC.